This T cell receptor beta chain appears in the sequencing data of a study of shared clonotypes between healthy human individuals. The germline V gene encodes CDR1 WNHNN and CDR2 SYGVQD (reference sequence). The CDR3 extends over 16 amino acids. Deletions cut 6 bases from V and 2 bases from J, with 18 bases between. The assay was immunoSEQ multiplex PCR, and TCRdb's table has in-frame clones only and misses some. The table lists millions of clones, approximately 95% of them singletons. V and J are TRBV10-1 and TRBJ2-3; unclear D gene. Specimen: naive CD4+ T cells sorted from blood. The sample's subset: CD45RA+ positively selected. The TCR sequence derives from a man aged 18 to 29 in good health. The CDR3 spells CASSAKLAANTDTQYF. DNA for the CDR3: TGCGCCAGCAGCGCCAAACTGGCAGCAAACACAGATACGCAGTATTTT.